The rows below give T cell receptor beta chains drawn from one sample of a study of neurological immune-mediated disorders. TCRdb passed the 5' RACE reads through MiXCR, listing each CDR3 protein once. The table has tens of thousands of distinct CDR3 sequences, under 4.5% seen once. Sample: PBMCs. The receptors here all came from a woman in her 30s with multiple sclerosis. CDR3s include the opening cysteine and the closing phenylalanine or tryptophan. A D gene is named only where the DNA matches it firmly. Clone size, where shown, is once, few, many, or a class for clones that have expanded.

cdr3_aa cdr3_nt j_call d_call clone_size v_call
CASSIRDRSDSAPGEYF TGTGCCAGCAGCATAAGAGATCGATCGGACAGCGCTCCCGGGGAGTACTTC TRBJ2-7 - many TRBV7-9
CASSYLSTAYEQYF TGTGCCAGCAGTTACCTCTCCACCGCCTACGAGCAGTACTTC TRBJ2-7 - many TRBV27
CASSQLSGGEQYF TGCGCCAGCAGCCAGCTTAGCGGGGGGGAGCAGTACTTC TRBJ2-7 TRBD2 many TRBV4-1
CASSLWGGGVGTDTQYF TGTGCCAGCAGTTTATGGGGCGGGGGGGTTGGCACAGATACGCAGTATTTT TRBJ2-3 TRBD2 - TRBV27
CASSPRGPGASTDTQYF TGTGCCAGCAGCCCGAGGGGGCCAGGGGCTAGCACAGATACGCAGTATTTT TRBJ2-3 TRBD1 many TRBV7-2
CASNLGPLQGGNQPQNF TGTGCCAGCAACTTGGGCCCTCTACAGGGGGGGAATCAGCCCCAGAATTTT TRBJ1-5 TRBD1 few TRBV5-5
CASSEYVALGNQPQHF TGTGCCAGCAGTGAATATGTGGCCCTAGGTAATCAGCCCCAGCATTTT TRBJ1-5 - many TRBV25-1
CASSPSANSPLHF TGTGCCAGCAGCCCTAGTGCGAATTCACCCCTCCACTTT TRBJ1-6 - many TRBV9
CASFSGFNTEAFF TGCGCCAGCTTCTCGGGTTTTAACACTGAAGCTTTCTTT TRBJ1-1 - many TRBV5-1
CSVDLGTFTDTQYF TGCAGCGTTGACTTGGGGACTTTCACAGATACGCAGTATTTT TRBJ2-3 - many TRBV29-1
CSASSQGGKEGYTF TGCAGTGCTAGTTCCCAGGGTGGAAAGGAGGGCTACACCTTC TRBJ1-2 - many TRBV20-1
CASVPDSRNTEAFF TGTGCTAGTGTCCCGGACAGCAGGAACACTGAAGCTTTCTTT TRBJ1-1 - many TRBV12-5
CASSIGGLTNEQFF TGTGCCAGTAGTATAGGGGGCCTTACTAATGAGCAGTTCTTC TRBJ2-1 - - TRBV19
CASSLVTGTAREVTQYF TGTGCCAGCAGCTTAGTTACCGGGACAGCCAGGGAGGTTACGCAGTATTTT TRBJ2-3 - many TRBV7-9
CATSPLGGEQFF TGTGCCACCAGCCCACTAGGCGGTGAGCAGTTCTTC TRBJ2-1 - many TRBV15
CASSFPGTDTQYF TGTGCCAGCAGCTTTCCGGGGACAGATACGCAGTATTTT TRBJ2-3 - few TRBV5-5
CASSPREGLAGGPGSYNEQFF TGCGCCAGCAGCCCGCGAGAGGGACTAGCGGGGGGGCCGGGCTCCTACAATGAGCAGTTCTTC TRBJ2-1 TRBD2 many TRBV5-1
CSVDDITDTQYF TGCAGCGTTGACGACATCACAGATACGCAGTATTTT TRBJ2-3 - - TRBV29-1
CSARDPWGPRSAFF TGCAGTGCTAGAGACCCTTGGGGGCCAAGGTCAGCTTTCTTT TRBJ1-1 - many TRBV20-1
CASSSLTGGGEQYF TGTGCCAGCAGTTCACTGACAGGGGGGGGCGAGCAGTACTTC TRBJ2-7 TRBD1 - TRBV7-2
CASSPDGTGSTYF TGCGCCAGCAGCCCAGATGGGACAGGATCTACGTACTTC TRBJ2-4 TRBD1 many TRBV5-1
CASSQGKSNQPQHF TGCGCCAGCAGCCAAGGGAAGAGCAATCAGCCCCAGCATTTT TRBJ1-5 - many TRBV4-1
CSASTSGIETQYF TGCAGTGCTTCTACCAGCGGGATCGAGACCCAGTACTTC TRBJ2-5 TRBD2 many TRBV20-1
CASSLSVGSGGETQYF TGCGCCAGCAGCTTGAGTGTGGGCTCAGGCGGGGAGACCCAGTACTTC TRBJ2-5 - many TRBV5-1
CASSFTSGASQYF TGTGCCAGCAGTTTCACTAGCGGTGCTTCGCAGTATTTT TRBJ2-3 TRBD2 many TRBV27
CSVVRQWSLDTEAFF TGCAGCGTTGTTAGACAGTGGAGCTTGGACACTGAAGCTTTCTTT TRBJ1-1 - once TRBV29-1
CASRTLQGSSYNEQFF TGTGCCAGCAGAACATTACAGGGTTCGTCCTACAATGAGCAGTTCTTC TRBJ2-1 - many TRBV27
CASSPKEWEQYF TGTGCCAGCAGTCCAAAAGAATGGGAGCAGTACTTC TRBJ2-7 - few TRBV28
CASSFPRGSSYEQYF TGTGCCAGCAGCTTCCCCCGGGGGAGCTCCTACGAGCAGTACTTC TRBJ2-7 - many TRBV7-9